A single sample gave rise to the 16 T cell receptor beta chains below, sequenced in a study of blood T cells in healthy people across ages. A second roughly 6 to 12 cycle PCR used barcoded and J-beta primers. TCRdb recomputed calls from the 5' RACE reads with MiXCR, one row per CDR3 protein. Of about 640,000 distinct CDR3 sequences listed, under 30% were seen once; the top ten hold around 14%. The sequenced sample was blood. The receptor source for this set is a woman of 80 years or more in good health.

The chain uses TRBV20-1 and TRBJ2-1; D is unclear. The DNA end lines up better with TRBJ2-7; the J call may be wrong. Germline loops: CDR1 DFQATT, CDR2 SNEGSKA (reference sequence). The CDR3 runs 14 residues. CDR3 residues: CSARQAFSYNEQYF. The DNA of the CDR3 is TGCAGTGCTAGGCAGGCCTTTTCCTACAATGAGCAGTACTTC.

This clonotype was found many times. This chain joins TRBV27 and TRBJ1-2; 8 bases fit TRBD1. CDR1 MNHEY and CDR2 SMNVEV come from the germline V gene (reference sequence). The junction had 6 bases not matched to a gene; V was cut back by 2 bases and J by 4 bases. The CDR3 runs to 15 residues. The CDR3 DNA follows: TGTGCCAGCAGTTTAAACACGGGACAGGTCTATGGCTACACCTTC. Its protein product is CASSLNTGQVYGYTF.

This clonotype has only one observation. Since a much larger clone is just one base distant, this may be a read error. The genes are TRBV12-3 or TRBV12-4 and TRBJ2-2; 8 bases match TRBD1. The CDR3 spans 16 residues. The CDR3 DNA sequence: TGTGCCAGCAATCAGGGACAGGTTGTGTCCACCGGGGAGCCGTTTTTT. Residues: CASNQGQVVSTGEPFF.

This clonotype appeared many times. The chain is built from TRBV20-1 and TRBJ2-7; 8 bases align to TRBD1. This CDR3 region has 15 residues. The germline CDR1 and CDR2 sequences are DFQATT and SNEGSKA (reference sequence). Trimming at V came to 0 bases and at J to 2 bases, leaving 6 bases not matched to a gene. As DNA, the CDR3 is TGCAGTGCTAGAGAGTTCGGACAGGGTACCTACGAGCAGTACTTC. It specifies CSAREFGQGTYEQYF.

This clonotype was observed once. V gene TRBV29-1 combines with J gene TRBJ2-1, with 8 bases that match TRBD2. The trim removed 4 bases at V and 8 bases at J, leaving 7 bases unmatched. CDR3 size: 13 residues. In germline, CDR1 is SQVTM, CDR2 ANQGSEA. For the CDR3, the DNA is TGCAGCGTTGGCAGCGGGAGATTGGATGAGCAGTTCTTC. Translating gives CSVGSGRLDEQFF.

This clonotype was counted at least ten times. This chain uses TRBV3-1 with TRBJ2-3, with D unclear. Germline V gives CDR1 LGHDT, CDR2 YNNKEL (reference sequence). This CDR3 contains 14 residues. With 3 bases removed from V and 6 bases from J, the gap between germline ends came to 13 bases. CDR3 residues: CASSHSFAKDTQYF. The DNA for the CDR3 is TGTGCCAGCAGCCATAGCTTCGCGAAGGATACGCAGTATTTT.

This clonotype occurred many times. CDR3 in amino acids: CASSESPFTARNYGYTF. The CDR3 DNA is TGTGCCAGCAGCGAATCCCCGTTTACGGCAAGGAACTATGGCTACACCTTC. The chain uses TRBV6-1 and TRBJ1-2, with D unresolved. V was shortened by 6 bases and J by 2 bases, with 22 bases between the two germline ends. Germline V lookup: CDR1 MNHNS, CDR2 SASEGT. This CDR3 spans 17 amino acids.

This clonotype was picked up a small number of times. A read error may explain this, as a much larger clone is one base away. This rearrangement joins TRBV7-2 to TRBJ2-5; possible D gene TRBD2, 6 bases. V dropped 3 bases and J dropped 11 bases, with 22 bases sitting between them. This CDR3 spans 15 amino acids. Per the germline V gene, CDR1 is SGHTA and CDR2 is FQGNSA. The DNA for the CDR3 is TGTGCCAGCAGCTTCGTAGTAGCGGTCGGGAATGAGCAGTACTTC. Its protein product is CASSFVVAVGNEQYF.

The chain uses TRBV20-1 and TRBJ1-2, with D possibly being TRBD1 (5 bases). Per the germline V gene, CDR1 is DFQATT and CDR2 is SNEGSKA (reference sequence). V lost 5 bases to trimming and J lost 5 bases, with 15 bases between them. The CDR3 is 13 amino acids. The DNA of the CDR3 is TGCAGTGCTGGACGGGGGGGAGGATATGGCTACACCTTC. Encoded protein: CSAGRGGGYGYTF.

This clonotype showed up just a few times. The chain carries TRBV20-1 and TRBJ1-6; 11 bases match TRBD1. CDR3 length: 15 residues. Trimming cost V 2 bases and J 7 bases; bases outside gene matches: 4. Germline assignment: CDR1 DFQATT and CDR2 SNEGSKA (reference sequence). The CDR3 here is CSARSRTGGNSPLHF. The CDR3 nucleotides are TGCAGTGCTAGATCCCGGACAGGGGGCAATTCACCCCTCCACTTT.

This clonotype was observed many times. The DNA of the CDR3 is TGTGCCAGCAAAACAGGGAGTTTCAATGAGCAGTTCTTC. Residues: CASKTGSFNEQFF. V gene TRBV28 combines with J gene TRBJ2-1, with D possibly matching TRBD1 (6 bases). Between the trimmed V and J ends, which lost 7 bases and 6 bases, there was a span of 13 bases. CDR3 length: 13 residues. Germline CDR1 and CDR2: MDHEN and SYDVKM. The whole variable domain, remainder taken from reference TRBV28 and TRBJ2-1, is DVKVTQSSRYLVKRTGEKVFLECVQDMDHENMFWYRQDPGLGLRLIYFSYDVKMKEKGDIPEGYSVSREKKERFSLILESASTNQTSMYLCASKTGSFNEQFFGPGTRLTVL.

This clonotype was detected a few times. For the CDR3, the DNA is TGTGCCAGCAGCCTAAGGACAGGGGGCGTTTCACCCCTCCACTTT. This sequence encodes CASSLRTGGVSPLHF. The rearrangement uses TRBV3-1 and TRBJ1-6; 11 bases agree with TRBD1. The CDR3 runs to 15 residues. CDR1 and CDR2 (germline): LGHDT, YNNKEL (reference sequence). The V and J ends lost 4 bases and 9 bases, in that order; junction bases with no gene match: 5.

The rearrangement links TRBV19 to TRBJ2-1, with 13 nucleotides matching TRBD2. This CDR3 is built from 15 residues. Germline loops: CDR1 LNHDA, CDR2 SQIVND (reference sequence). J gave up 8 bases and V 5 bases, and 6 bases lay outside the gene matches. The CDR3 sequence: CASSLLAGGPDEQFF. The CDR3 DNA reads as TGTGCCAGTAGTCTACTAGCGGGGGGGCCCGATGAGCAGTTCTTC.

A remark on this clonotype: A read error may explain this, as a much larger clone is one base away. The J gene is TRBJ2-5, the V gene TRBV5-1, with 7 nucleotides matching TRBD2. With 5 bases clipped from V and 7 bases from J, the junction kept 11 bases outside the gene matches. The germline gives CDR1 SGHRS, CDR2 YFSETQ. The CDR3 runs to 14 residues. The CDR3 region has the DNA TGCGCCAGCAGTTCTGGGGGGGGACGAGGGACCCAGTACTTC. This translates into CASSSGGGRGTQYF.

This clonotype occurred many times. The V and J genes are TRBV28 and TRBJ2-7; D gene ambiguous. This CDR3 is 13 amino acids long. Germline CDR1 MDHEN, CDR2 SYDVKM. V was pared by 1 base and J by 5 bases, with 9 bases between. The CDR3 protein is CASSLLGIHEQYF. CDR3 nucleotides: TGTGCCAGCAGTTTATTGGGGATCCACGAGCAGTACTTC.

On this clonotype: A much larger clonotype is one base distant, so this may be a read error. The chain links TRBV18 to TRBJ2-7; the D gene is possibly TRBD1 (5 bases). Germline V lookup: CDR1 KGHSH, CDR2 LQKENI. The CDR3 totals 13 residues. CDR3 in DNA: TGTGCCGGCTCACCACAACAGGATGGCGAGCAGTACTTC. It translates to CAGSPQQDGEQYF.